This T cell receptor (beta chain) was recovered during a study of blood T cell repertoires in COVID-19. Study at large: Samples came from the United States, Italy and Spain, spanning acute and convalescent COVID-19.

Method: immunoSEQ multiplex PCR; TCRdb's copy keeps in-frame clones and lacks some. The profile shows around 380,000 clones, roughly 77% of them singletons. Germline V lookup: CDR1 MDHEN, CDR2 SYDVKM. V was cut by 7 bases and J by 8 bases, with 14 bases left in between. CDR3 length equals 12 residues. This clone was counted between two and nine times. The J gene is TRBJ1-1, the V gene TRBV28; D not resolved. This TCR derives from a human donor with acute or convalescent COVID-19. The donor label of this sample is uncertain. The sequencing input was peripheral blood. The CDR3 sequence is CASKGGPVEAFF. CDR3 nucleotides: TGTGCCAGCAAAGGAGGCCCGGTAGAAGCTTTCTTT.